The rows below give T cell receptor beta chains drawn from one sample of a study of blood T cell repertoires in COVID-19. The data were produced by immunoSEQ multiplex PCR, yet TCRdb's version contains in-frame clones alone and is incomplete. Seen here are hundreds of thousands of clones, roughly 80% observed once, and the top ten hold under 3%. The material sequenced was peripheral blood. Source of these receptors: a woman aged 40 to 55 with active or convalescent COVID-19. The CDR3 runs from the conserved cysteine through the conserved F or W. D genes are given only for firm matches.

j_call,d_call,v_call,cdr3_aa
TRBJ2-7,-,TRBV7-3,CASSLTGLSHEQYF
TRBJ1-4,-,TRBV12-5,CASGLLTATNEKLFF
TRBJ1-2,-,TRBV7-9,CASSSDMDGYTF
TRBJ2-1,TRBD2,TRBV7-9,CASSRGTSIGVYNEQFF
TRBJ1-1,TRBD1,TRBV10-3,CAISEFSDRENTEAFF
TRBJ2-1,-,TRBV5-3,CARSRQRTIYNEQFF
TRBJ2-7,TRBD2,TRBV18,CASSPGAGGSYEQYF
TRBJ2-3,TRBD1,TRBV24-1,CATSDPPGQGFGDTQYF
TRBJ2-7,-,TRBV3-1/TRBV3-2,CASSQVSEQYF
TRBJ2-2,TRBD2,TRBV5-1,CASSPGLAPLVGELFF
TRBJ1-6,TRBD1,TRBV7-2,CASSPDRGPGSPLHF
TRBJ1-1,TRBD1,TRBV7-3,CASSLTGRRTGNTEAFF
TRBJ2-7,TRBD2,TRBV7-3,CASSLTSTSGGRSSYEQYF
TRBJ2-5,-,TRBV2,CASNQRIPETQYF
TRBJ1-1,-,TRBV19,CASRREGDTEAFF
TRBJ2-7,TRBD2,TRBV9,CASSVGLAIGEQYF
TRBJ2-5,-,TRBV7-8,CASSSTFTGRETQYF
TRBJ1-5,-,TRBV18,CASSPQANDQPQHF
TRBJ1-1,-,TRBV4-2,CASSQGAGDTEAFF
TRBJ2-1,-,TRBV11-3,CASSLVLDEQFF
TRBJ1-2,TRBD1,TRBV6-4,CASRGTGDGYTF
TRBJ2-7,-,TRBV3-1/TRBV3-2,CASSQDSGASYEQYF
TRBJ2-5,-,TRBV9,CASSVGGGTQETQYF
TRBJ2-3,-,TRBV7-2,CASTHPGFSGDTQYF
TRBJ2-2,-,TRBV3-1/TRBV3-2,CASRGRGTGELFF
TRBJ1-1,TRBD1,TRBV24-1,CATSDAGQGNTEAFF
TRBJ2-5,-,TRBV11-3,CASSLGQAETQYF
TRBJ1-2,TRBD1,TRBV30,CAWSVGGANGYTF
TRBJ2-3,-,TRBV7-2,CASSSASSDTQYF
TRBJ1-3,-,TRBV27,CASSLGRAGNTIYF
TRBJ1-4,-,TRBV11-3,CASSSPRQATNEKLFF
TRBJ2-4,-,TRBV7-9,CASSGEQGKNIQYF